A selection of T cell receptor beta chains follows, all from one sample in a study of T cell repertoires in cytomegalovirus infection. TCRdb re-analysed the reads in MiXCR, keeping a single row per CDR3 protein. The repertoire holds about 770,000 distinct CDR3 sequences, with almost 30% as singletons. These receptors' antigens are unknown. The source material was cultured CD8+ T cells from PBMCs, sampled from culture after CMV antigen stimulation. Every receptor here comes from a human donor in good health (CMV status not recorded). Some clones in this sample may be carry-over from other donors' samples. The CDR3 runs from the conserved cysteine through the conserved F or W. A D gene is named only where the DNA matches it firmly. A row's size may be missing; if present it is once, few, many or a size class.

-	TRBV20-1	12	TRBJ1-1	-	CSAKMANTEAFF	TGCAGTGCTAAGATGGCGAACACTGAAGCTTTCTTT
TRBD1	TRBV2	16	TRBJ2-1	-	CASSVVRDRGRNEQFF	TGTGCCAGCAGTGTTGTCCGGGACAGGGGGAGGAATGAGCAGTTCTTC
TRBD1	TRBV7-2	19	TRBJ1-6	many	CASSLSVIDRDSYNSPLHF	TGTGCCAGCAGCTTATCAGTTATAGACAGGGATTCGTATAATTCACCCCTCCACTTT
-	TRBV11-2	13	TRBJ2-7	few	CASSPRGEYEQYF	TGTGCCAGCAGCCCCCGAGGGGAGTACGAGCAGTACTTC
-	TRBV4-1	14	TRBJ2-2	few	CASSQRVVTGELFF	TGCGCCAGCAGCCAGAGGGTAGTCACCGGGGAGCTGTTTTTT
-	TRBV10-3	16	TRBJ2-2	-	CAIRDKPQGSTGELFF	TGTGCCATCAGGGACAAACCCCAAGGAAGTACCGGGGAGCTGTTTTTT
-	TRBV10-3	16	TRBJ2-1	-	CTISESGPKAYNEQFF	TGTACCATCAGTGAGTCAGGACCAAAGGCCTACAATGAGCAGTTCTTC
-	TRBV5-5	15	TRBJ2-1	few	CASSFRAPLGNEQFF	TGTGCCAGCAGCTTCCGGGCACCTCTGGGCAATGAGCAGTTCTTC
TRBD1	TRBV12-3/TRBV12-4	15	TRBJ1-2	few	CASSSRDSDVWGYTF	TGTGCCAGCAGTTCTCGGGACAGTGATGTATGGGGCTACACCTTC
-	TRBV12-3/TRBV12-4	14	TRBJ1-1	-	CASGTRGQNTEAFF	TGTGCCAGCGGGACCCGGGGACAGAACACTGAAGCTTTCTTT
-	TRBV7-8	14	TRBJ1-6	few	CASSQRDGNSPLHF	TGTGCCAGCAGCCAACGGGACGGGAATTCACCCCTCCACTTT
TRBD2	TRBV20-1	14	TRBJ2-3	-	CSAMTGGPTDTQYF	TGCAGTGCTATGACGGGGGGGCCGACAGATACGCAGTATTTT
-	TRBV5-6	19	TRBJ2-1	-	CASSLIGLYLAGGRNEQFF	TGTGCCAGCAGCTTGATTGGCTTGTATTTGGCAGGGGGGAGGAATGAGCAGTTCTTC
TRBD1	TRBV2	14	TRBJ1-1	-	CASSKMGRDREAFF	TGTGCCAGCAGTAAAATGGGCCGGGACAGAGAAGCTTTCTTT
-	TRBV4-1	17	TRBJ1-1	few	CASSQVGGLEVHTEAFF	TGCGCCAGCAGCCAAGTAGGGGGGCTAGAGGTCCACACTGAAGCTTTCTTT
-	TRBV19	13	TRBJ1-5	-	CASSASGNQPQHF	TGTGCCAGTAGTGCTTCAGGGAATCAGCCCCAGCATTTT
TRBD1	TRBV27	18	TRBJ2-6	once	CASTTEGDRVDGANVLTF	TGTGCCAGCACGACCGAGGGGGACAGGGTGGATGGGGCCAACGTCCTGACTTTC
-	TRBV12-3/TRBV12-4	13	TRBJ1-6	many	CASRGGKDSPLHF	TGTGCAAGCAGGGGCGGAAAAGATTCACCCCTCCACTTT
TRBD1	TRBV29-1	17	TRBJ2-6	few	CSVDHAGGSSGANVLTF	TGCAGCGTCGACCACGCAGGGGGAAGCTCTGGGGCCAACGTCCTGACTTTC
-	TRBV20-1	13	TRBJ2-7	-	CSARDGVTYEQYF	TGCAGTGCTAGAGATGGGGTAACCTACGAGCAGTACTTC
TRBD1	TRBV11-2	20	TRBJ1-1	few	CASSLVLKPTQGGGNTEAFF	TGTGCCAGCAGCTTAGTGTTAAAACCGACGCAGGGGGGGGGGAACACTGAAGCTTTCTTT
-	TRBV29-1	12	TRBJ2-1	-	CSVEHPRDEQFF	TGCAGCGTCGAGCACCCCCGGGATGAGCAGTTCTTC
-	TRBV12-3/TRBV12-4	16	TRBJ2-7	-	CASSFISRRGSYEQYF	TGTGCCAGCAGTTTCATCTCGCGGCGGGGCTCCTACGAGCAGTACTTC
-	TRBV14	16	TRBJ1-3	-	CASSQDQGFSGNTIYF	TGTGCCAGCAGCCAAGACCAGGGCTTCTCTGGAAACACCATATATTTT
TRBD2	TRBV7-9	15	TRBJ2-3	few	CASRKRGASTDTQYF	TGTGCCAGCAGAAAGCGGGGGGCTAGCACAGATACGCAGTATTTT
-	TRBV27	12	TRBJ2-1	-	CASSLRGFEQFF	TGTGCCAGCAGTTTACGGGGGTTTGAGCAGTTCTTC
TRBD2	TRBV7-2	18	TRBJ2-1	-	CASTGAPSLAGSYNEQFF	TGTGCCAGCACCGGCGCCCCCTCGCTAGCGGGCTCCTACAATGAGCAGTTCTTC
-	TRBV20-1	15	TRBJ2-2	few	CSARAERINTGELFF	TGCAGTGCCCGAGCGGAGCGGATAAACACCGGGGAGCTGTTTTTT
TRBD2	TRBV7-6	15	TRBJ2-1	-	CASSLGRGGLNEQFF	TGTGCCAGCAGCTTAGGACGGGGGGGCCTAAATGAGCAGTTCTTC
-	TRBV6-5	15	TRBJ1-1	-	CASSYSGGAGTEAFF	TGTGCCAGCAGTTACTCGGGGGGCGCGGGCACTGAAGCTTTCTTT
-	TRBV5-3	15	TRBJ1-5	-	CASSPGLGGGQPQHF	TGTGCCAGCAGCCCGGGGTTGGGTGGAGGGCAGCCCCAGCATTTT
-	TRBV5-1	14	TRBJ2-1	few	CASSTSWGLNEQFF	TGCGCCAGCAGCACCTCTTGGGGTCTGAATGAGCAGTTCTTC
-	TRBV20-1	15	TRBJ2-2	few	CSARDGGTNTGELFF	TGCAGTGCTAGAGATGGGGGTACGAACACCGGGGAGCTGTTTTTT
TRBD1	TRBV7-2	15	TRBJ1-1	many	CASSLTGTGVTEAFF	TGTGCCAGCAGCTTAACCGGGACAGGGGTTACTGAAGCTTTCTTT
-	TRBV6-5	17	TRBJ2-5	many	CASSYSLGARTRETQYF	TGTGCCAGCAGTTACTCGCTGGGGGCGCGGACCAGAGAGACCCAGTACTTC
-	TRBV6-1	15	TRBJ2-2	few	CASSETGANTGELFF	TGTGCCAGCAGTGAGACAGGAGCGAACACCGGGGAGCTGTTTTTT
TRBD1	TRBV29-1	15	TRBJ1-3	few	CSPGRGNVGGNTIYF	TGCAGCCCGGGCAGGGGGAACGTCGGTGGAAACACCATATATTTT
-	TRBV7-9	15	TRBJ1-1	-	CASSLGRQDGTEAFF	TGTGCCAGCAGCTTAGGGCGACAAGACGGGACTGAAGCTTTCTTT
-	TRBV5-8	13	TRBJ2-5	-	CANSLEWGETQYF	TGTGCCAACAGTCTCGAATGGGGAGAGACCCAGTACTTC
-	TRBV6-5	15	TRBJ2-3	-	CASSPFEAYPDTQYF	TGTGCCAGCAGCCCGTTTGAGGCCTACCCAGATACGCAGTATTTT
-	TRBV4-3	16	TRBJ1-2	few	CASSPLGGIANYGYTF	TGCGCCAGCAGCCCCCTCGGGGGGATAGCTAACTATGGCTACACCTTC
-	TRBV9	15	TRBJ2-5	-	CASSPSSGGLETQYF	TGTGCCAGCAGCCCGTCGTCGGGGGGCCTTGAGACCCAGTACTTC
TRBD1	TRBV7-9	17	TRBJ1-1	few	CASSLSGTGVGDTEAFF	TGTGCCAGCAGCTTAAGTGGGACAGGGGTAGGGGACACTGAAGCTTTCTTT
TRBD1	TRBV27	14	TRBJ2-1	-	CASTGTGTHNEQFF	TGTGCCAGCACCGGGACAGGGACCCACAATGAGCAGTTCTTC
-	TRBV6-5	21	TRBJ2-1	-	CASSYRGGRAGFVDLYNEQFF	TGTGCCAGCAGCTATAGAGGGGGGAGGGCAGGTTTTGTGGACCTCTACAATGAGCAGTTCTTC
-	TRBV7-6	15	TRBJ2-1	-	CASSFLASSYNEQFF	TGTGCCAGCAGCTTCCTAGCGAGCTCCTACAATGAGCAGTTCTTC
-	TRBV19	14	TRBJ2-5	-	CASSIHPGLETQYF	TGTGCCAGTAGTATTCATCCAGGGCTGGAGACCCAGTACTTC
TRBD2	TRBV20-1	14	TRBJ2-3	-	CSAALAGGGDTQYF	TGCAGTGCTGCTCTAGCGGGGGGGGGTGATACGCAGTATTTT
-	TRBV7-9	14	TRBJ1-2	few	CASITGTTENGYTF	TGTGCCAGTATAACCGGGACAACGGAGAATGGCTACACCTTC
-	TRBV2	14	TRBJ1-1	few	CASSARGGGTEAFF	TGTGCCAGCAGTGCCCGAGGAGGCGGCACTGAAGCTTTCTTT
-	TRBV25-1	14	TRBJ1-2	few	CASAMRGRNYGYTF	TGTGCCAGCGCCATGAGGGGACGTAACTATGGCTACACCTTC
-	TRBV7-2	14	TRBJ2-3	many	CASSLNSYTDTQYF	TGTGCCAGCAGCTTAAACAGCTACACAGATACGCAGTATTTT
-	TRBV7-8	11	TRBJ2-1	many	CASSRSNQQFF	TGTGCCAGCAGCCGGAGCAATCAGCAGTTCTTC
TRBD2	TRBV7-2	15	TRBJ2-1	many	CASSIDPGGMYEQFF	TGTGCCAGCAGCATAGACCCGGGGGGAATGTATGAGCAGTTCTTC
-	TRBV6-2/TRBV6-3	15	TRBJ2-1	-	CASSWGGTPYNEQFF	TGTGCCAGCAGTTGGGGCGGGACGCCCTACAATGAGCAGTTCTTC
-	TRBV25-1	12	TRBJ2-3	-	CASSEKRDTQYF	TGTGCCAGCAGTGAAAAGAGAGATACGCAGTATTTT
TRBD2	TRBV25-1	16	TRBJ2-2	-	CASSGVAGGFTGELFF	TGTGCCAGCAGTGGGGTAGCGGGGGGATTCACCGGGGAGCTGTTTTTT